This T cell receptor beta chain came from a study of blood T cell repertoires in COVID-19. Study background: COVID-19 samples, acute and convalescent, were from the United States, Italy and Spain. The analysed material was cDNA or gDNA that came from T cells, B-cell-depleted T cells, or PBMCs.

Original processing methods: Estimated nucleated cell counts came from reference gene primer amplification. The repertoire was sequenced with immunoSEQ multiplex PCR; TCRdb's copy has only in-frame clones and lacks some. V, J and clone size were drawn from that table, and D and trimming were deduced from the DNA. The table lists fewer than 85,000 clones, roughly four fifths of them singletons. Looked up from germline, CDR1 is LGHDT and CDR2 is YNNKEL (reference sequence). Trimming took off 5 bases at V and 2 bases at J, with 9 bases between the two ends. This CDR3 has 13 residues. The clonotype originates from a woman in her sixties with acute or convalescent COVID-19. The J gene is TRBJ1-2, the V gene TRBV3-1 (or the pseudogene TRBV3-2); D unclear. The sample consisted of peripheral blood. The CDR3 sequence is CASSRSENYGYTF. The CDR3, as DNA: TGTGCCAGCAGCAGAAGCGAAAACTATGGCTACACCTTC.